This TCR beta chain stems from a study of blood T cell repertoires in COVID-19. Study as a whole: Researchers got acute and convalescent COVID-19 samples from the United States, Italy and Spain.

CDR1 and CDR2 from the germline V gene are SGHNT and YENEEA. The junction had 13 bases not matched to a gene; V was cut back by 4 bases and J by 7 bases. CDR3 length: 16 amino acids. Repertoires were generated with immunoSEQ multiplex PCR, while TCRdb's copy carries only in-frame clones and drops some. The sample includes 130,000 to 150,000 clones, over 70% of them seen just once. Sequenced input: PBMCs or T cells enriched from blood (not recorded which). The V and J genes are TRBV11-3 and TRBJ2-1; 7 nucleotides align to TRBD2. This sequence was found in a man in his sixties who had recovered from COVID-19. Here the CDR3 DNA reads TGTGCCAGCAGCTGCCCGGGCTTGGGGAGGGTAAATGAGCAGTTCTTC. It is translated as CASSCPGLGRVNEQFF.